The subject of this entry is one T cell receptor beta chain. The data originate from a study of blood T cell repertoires in COVID-19. This table comes from immunoSEQ multiplex PCR, and its TCRdb copy is limited to in-frame clones, with some not included. This table has around 260,000 clones, 85% appearing once. The CDR3 extends over 16 amino acids. The V end lost 8 bases, the J end lost 7 bases, and 24 bases lay between the germline ends. CDR1 is SGHDN, CDR2 FVKESK, per germline. The TCR comes from a human donor in a cohort sampled during active COVID-19. Sequences were obtained from peripheral blood. V and J are TRBV14 and TRBJ2-1; weak D call: TRBD2 (7 bases). The CDR3 protein is CASARGGGSPANEQFF. Written as DNA, the CDR3 is TGTGCCAGCGCCCGTGGCGGGGGCTCGCCCGCTAATGAGCAGTTCTTC.